These 11 T cell receptor beta chains originate from one sample sequenced in a study of cytomegalovirus exposure and HLA in healthy donors. PCR employed 60 Vbeta and 13 Jbeta primers. This table comes from immunoSEQ multiplex PCR, and its TCRdb copy is limited to in-frame clones, with some not included. Of 65,000 to 85,000 clones detected, roughly 83% appear once; the ten largest clones hold 2.4%. Input material: PBMCs. The receptors derive from a woman between 45 and 65 years old in good health and CMV-seronegative.

The chain carries TRBV27 and TRBJ2-1; D might be TRBD1 (6 bases). Germline V gene lookup returns CDR1 MNHEY and CDR2 SMNVEV (reference sequence). This CDR3 is 14 amino acids long. V dropped 2 bases and J dropped 7 bases, with 12 bases sitting between them. This CDR3 is CASSLRGGLNEQFF. Here the CDR3 DNA reads TGTGCCAGCAGTTTAAGAGGGGGATTAAATGAGCAGTTCTTC.

The chain joins TRBV5-1 to TRBJ1-4; 8 bases fit TRBD1. The CDR3 extends over 14 amino acids. Germline values: CDR1 SGHRS, CDR2 YFSETQ. Germline trimming cut 2 bases from V and 7 bases from J; bases unmatched to any gene: 4. The CDR3 sequence: CASSLGQGVEKLFF. The CDR3 nucleotides are TGCGCCAGCAGCTTAGGACAGGGAGTTGAAAAACTGTTTTTT.

The chain is built from TRBV10-3 and TRBJ1-1; no firm D call. Germline loops: CDR1 ENHRY, CDR2 SYGVKD. The CDR3 has 12 amino acids. Trimming cost V 9 bases and J 1 base, with 9 bases left between them. CDR3 coding DNA: TGTGCCATGGGTTCGGGGAACACTGAAGCTTTCTTT. This gives the protein CAMGSGNTEAFF.

The V call is TRBV4-3, the J call TRBJ1-5, with unresolved D. The ends were cut back, 0 bases at V and 0 bases at J, with 9 bases in the middle. The CDR3 totals 16 residues. Germline-derived CDR1 and CDR2 are LGHNA and YSLEER. Written as DNA, the CDR3 is TGCGCCAGCAGCCAAGATCTAAGTCATAGCAATCAGCCCCAGCATTTT. This sequence encodes CASSQDLSHSNQPQHF.

This rearrangement joins TRBV5-1 to TRBJ2-3; TRBD1 aligns across 7 bases. V lost 0 bases, J lost 4 bases, and 11 bases stayed unmatched. Germline CDR1 reads SGHRS; CDR2 reads YFSETQ. The CDR3 is 17 amino acids. In DNA, the CDR3 is TGCGCCAGCAGCTTGGGGCCAGTGACAGGGCGGGCAGATACGCAGTATTTT. It codes for CASSLGPVTGRADTQYF. Full variable domain (missing parts from reference TRBV5-1 and TRBJ2-3): KAGVTQTPRYLIKTRGQQVTLSCSPISGHRSVSWYQQTPGQGLQFLFEYFSETQRNKGNFPGRFSGRQFSNSRSEMNVSTLELGDSALYLCASSLGPVTGRADTQYFGPGTRLTVL.

This chain connects TRBV11-1 to TRBJ2-2, with 8 bases that match TRBD1. This CDR3 has 13 amino acids. From germline, CDR1 is SGHAT and CDR2 FQDESV (reference sequence). The V and J ends lost 1 base and 13 bases, in that order; junction bases with no gene match: 5. This chain's CDR3 is CASSLVQGAVLFF. CDR3 coding DNA: TGTGCCAGCAGCTTAGTTCAGGGGGCAGTGCTGTTTTTT.

V is TRBV30 and J is TRBJ1-4; D not certain. V lost 3 bases and J lost 3, with 8 bases in between. The germline V gene has CDR1 GTSNPN and CDR2 SVGIG (reference sequence). This CDR3 has 13 amino acids. CDR3 coding DNA: TGTGCCTGGAGCCCGGGTCCTAATGAAAAACTGTTTTTT. Its protein product is CAWSPGPNEKLFF.

The chain is built from TRBV6-6 and TRBJ2-7; D gene unclear. Trimming took off 3 bases at V and 3 bases at J, with 9 bases between the two ends. From germline, CDR1 is MNHNY and CDR2 SVGAGI (reference sequence). The CDR3 sequence is 13 residues long. CDR3: CASSYELDYEQYF. CDR3 nucleotide sequence: TGTGCCAGCAGTTATGAGCTCGACTACGAGCAGTACTTC.

J is TRBJ2-7 and V is TRBV9; 7 nucleotides align to TRBD2. Germline CDR1 reads SGDLS; CDR2 reads YYNGEE. This CDR3 has 14 residues. V lost 7 bases and J lost 2; bases outside the gene matches: 9. This CDR3 is CASSTGRAAYEQYF. The CDR3 region has the DNA TGTGCCAGCTCAACGGGGAGGGCCGCCTACGAGCAGTACTTC.

The chain links TRBV4-1 to TRBJ2-1; unclear D gene. The CDR3 extends over 12 amino acids. The germline gives CDR1 MGHRA, CDR2 YSYEKL. The V and J ends lost 6 bases and 8 bases respectively, with 11 bases between them. The CDR3 reads CASSSPADEQFF. Written as DNA, the CDR3 is TGCGCCAGCAGTTCTCCGGCGGATGAGCAGTTCTTC.

J is TRBJ2-7 and V is TRBV29-1; 8 positions agree with TRBD1. This CDR3 comprises 14 residues. The V and J ends lost 1 base and 2 bases, in that order; junction bases with no gene match: 4. The germline V gene has CDR1 SQVTM and CDR2 ANQGSEA. The CDR3: CSVEVQGVPYEQYF. The CDR3 coding sequence is TGCAGCGTTGAAGTACAGGGGGTCCCCTACGAGCAGTACTTC.